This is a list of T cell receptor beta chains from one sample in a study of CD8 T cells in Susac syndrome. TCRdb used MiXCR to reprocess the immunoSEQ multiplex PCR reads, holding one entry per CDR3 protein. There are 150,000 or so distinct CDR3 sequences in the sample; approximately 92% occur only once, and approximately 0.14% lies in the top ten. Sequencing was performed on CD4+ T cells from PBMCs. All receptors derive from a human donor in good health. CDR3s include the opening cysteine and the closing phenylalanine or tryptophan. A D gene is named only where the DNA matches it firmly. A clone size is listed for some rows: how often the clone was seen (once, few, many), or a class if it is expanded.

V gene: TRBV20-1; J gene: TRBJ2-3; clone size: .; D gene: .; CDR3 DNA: TGCAGTGCTAGAGATCGGAGGGGCGACTTCACAGATACGCAGTATTTT; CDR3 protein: CSARDRRGDFTDTQYF
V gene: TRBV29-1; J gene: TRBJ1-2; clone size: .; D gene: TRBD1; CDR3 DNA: TGCAGCGTTGAAGGAGACAGGGACGGCTGGCTTGGCTACACCTTC; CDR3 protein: CSVEGDRDGWLGYTF
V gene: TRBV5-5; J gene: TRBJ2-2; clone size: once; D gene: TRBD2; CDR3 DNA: TGTGCCAGCAGCTTAAGGACTAGCGTGACCGGGGAGCTGTTTTTT; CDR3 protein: CASSLRTSVTGELFF
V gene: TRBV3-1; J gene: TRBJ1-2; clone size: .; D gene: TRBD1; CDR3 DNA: TGTGCCAGCAGCCAGGGACAGGGAAAGTATGGCTACACCTTC; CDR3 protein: CASSQGQGKYGYTF
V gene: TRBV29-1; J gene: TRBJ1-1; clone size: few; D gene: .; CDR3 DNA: TGCAGCGTTTCCAGGGGCACTGAAGCTTTCTTT; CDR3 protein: CSVSRGTEAFF
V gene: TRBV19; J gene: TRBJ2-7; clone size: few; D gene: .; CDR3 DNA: TGTGCCAGTAGAAGGGGGTACGAGCAGTACTTC; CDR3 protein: CASRRGYEQYF
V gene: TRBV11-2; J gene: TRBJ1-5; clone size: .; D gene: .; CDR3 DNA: TGTGCCAGCAGTTCTGCCCTAAATAGCAATCAGCCCCAGCATTTT; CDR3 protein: CASSSALNSNQPQHF
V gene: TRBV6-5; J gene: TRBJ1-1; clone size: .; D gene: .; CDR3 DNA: TGTGCCAGCAGTTACCGTACAAAGACTGAAGCTTTCTTT; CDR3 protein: CASSYRTKTEAFF
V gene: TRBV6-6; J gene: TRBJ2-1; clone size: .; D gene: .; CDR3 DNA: TGTGCCAGCAGTTACTCGGCAGTCTACAATGAGCAGTTCTTC; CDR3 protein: CASSYSAVYNEQFF
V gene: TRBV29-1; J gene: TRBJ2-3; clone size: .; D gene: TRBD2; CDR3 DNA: TGCAGCGTCACTAGCGGAACTAGCACAGATACGCAGTATTTT; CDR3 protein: CSVTSGTSTDTQYF
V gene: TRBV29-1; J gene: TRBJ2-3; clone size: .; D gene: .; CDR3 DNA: TGCAGCGTTGAAGCTGGCCAGGGCCGCACAGATACGCAGTATTTT; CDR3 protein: CSVEAGQGRTDTQYF
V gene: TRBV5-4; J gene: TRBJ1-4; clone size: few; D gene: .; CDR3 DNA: TGTGCCAGCAGCCCGGGGACGAATGAAAAACTGTTTTTT; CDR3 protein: CASSPGTNEKLFF
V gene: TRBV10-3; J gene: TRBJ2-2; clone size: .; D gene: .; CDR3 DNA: TGTGCCATCAGTGAGTCGACAGGGAACACCGGGGAGCTGTTTTTT; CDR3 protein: CAISESTGNTGELFF
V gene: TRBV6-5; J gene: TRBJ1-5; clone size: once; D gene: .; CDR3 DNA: TGTGCCAGCAGTCCACAGGATAGCAATCAGCCCCAGCATTTT; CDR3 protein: CASSPQDSNQPQHF
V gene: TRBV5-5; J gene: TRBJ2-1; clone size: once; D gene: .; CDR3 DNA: TGTGCCAGCAGCTTTCCCGGGGCGAATGAGCAGTTCTTC; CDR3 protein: CASSFPGANEQFF
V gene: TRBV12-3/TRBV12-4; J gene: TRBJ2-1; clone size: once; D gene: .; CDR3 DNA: TGTGCCAGCAGACTCGCGGAACCTTACAATGAGCAGTTCTTC; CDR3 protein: CASRLAEPYNEQFF
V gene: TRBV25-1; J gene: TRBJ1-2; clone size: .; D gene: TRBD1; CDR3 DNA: TGTGCCAGCAGTGAATCCGGGACAGTTAACTATGGCTACACCTTC; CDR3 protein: CASSESGTVNYGYTF
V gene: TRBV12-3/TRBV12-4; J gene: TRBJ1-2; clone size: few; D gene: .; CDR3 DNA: TGTGCCAGCAGTCTCCGGCTTGGCTACACCTTC; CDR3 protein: CASSLRLGYTF
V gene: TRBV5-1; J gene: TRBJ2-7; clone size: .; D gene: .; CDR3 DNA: TGCGCCAGCAGCGCCCCTTCATCGGGGATGCAGTACTTC; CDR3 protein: CASSAPSSGMQYF
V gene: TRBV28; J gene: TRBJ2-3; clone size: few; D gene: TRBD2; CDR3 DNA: TGTGCCAGCAGTTTATGGGCGGGGGGGTCTAGCACAGATACGCAGTATTTT; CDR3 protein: CASSLWAGGSSTDTQYF